Each of the 21 T cell receptor beta chains below was sequenced from the same sample in a study of blood T cell repertoires in COVID-19. Clones were sequenced by immunoSEQ multiplex PCR, and TCRdb holds only the in-frame ones, with some missing. Among 200,000 to 250,000 clones listed, around nine tenths were seen once. The specimen sequenced was PBMCs or T cells enriched from blood (not recorded which). These receptors were obtained from a woman between 45 and 65 years old with acute COVID-19.

The V gene is TRBV28, the J gene TRBJ2-1; the D gene is possibly TRBD1 (6 bases). The V end lost 7 bases, the J end lost 1 base, and 11 bases lay between the germline ends. The CDR3 runs to 14 residues. Per the germline V gene, CDR1 is MDHEN and CDR2 is SYDVKM. The CDR3 DNA reads as TGTGCCAGCAACCTCAGGGGATCCTACAATGAGCAGTTCTTC. Protein: CASNLRGSYNEQFF.

Only one count was recorded for this clone. V is TRBV27 and J is TRBJ2-5, with 8 bases lining up with TRBD1. Germline CDR1 is MNHEY and CDR2 is SMNVEV (reference sequence). With 6 bases clipped from V and 4 bases from J, the junction kept 13 bases outside the gene matches. CDR3 length: 16 amino acids. The CDR3, as DNA: TGTGCCAGCAGCCGTCTGTGGGACAGGTATACAGAGACCCAGTACTTC. Translated: CASSRLWDRYTETQYF.

The rearrangement uses TRBV19 and TRBJ1-2; 9 bases map to TRBD1. This CDR3 has 15 amino acids. Germline trimming cut 6 bases from V and 5 bases from J; bases unmatched to any gene: 10. Germline CDR1 reads LNHDA; CDR2 reads SQIVND (reference sequence). The CDR3 protein is CASSQTGTGSYGYTF. The CDR3 DNA reads TGTGCCAGTAGCCAGACCGGGACAGGGAGTTATGGCTACACCTTC.

The rearrangement uses TRBV23-1 and TRBJ1-1; 8 bases agree with TRBD1. TRBV23-1 qualifies as an ORF whose function is uncertain. This CDR3 spans 14 amino acids. J was trimmed by 1 base and V by 6 bases; bases with no gene match: 4. This CDR3 reads CASRTGQENTEAFF. CDR3 bases: TGCGCCAGCAGAACGGGACAGGAGAACACTGAAGCTTTCTTT.

The chain links TRBV10-3 to TRBJ2-2; 14 bases line up with TRBD2. This CDR3 contains 18 residues. V lost 4 bases and J lost 0; bases outside the gene matches: 4. Germline V gene lookup returns CDR1 ENHRY and CDR2 SYGVKD. The CDR3 coding sequence is TGTGCCATCAGTGCCCGGACTAGCGGGAGGCCGAACACCGGGGAGCTGTTTTTT. Its translation: CAISARTSGRPNTGELFF.

The V call is TRBV5-4, the J call TRBJ2-7; 11 nucleotides agree with TRBD1. Germline V gene lookup returns CDR1 SGHNT and CDR2 YYREEE (reference sequence). With V trimmed by 4 bases and J by 3 bases, 6 bases remained unmatched. This CDR3 region has 15 residues. CDR3 bases: TGTGCCAGCAGCCCGTGGACAGGGGGCTTCTACGAGCAGTACTTC. It specifies CASSPWTGGFYEQYF.

The rearrangement joins TRBV7-2 to TRBJ1-5; 7 nucleotides agree with TRBD1. The J segment lost 0 bases and the V segment lost 6 bases, leaving 8 bases of the junction unmatched. Looked up from germline, CDR1 is SGHTA and CDR2 is FQGNSA. This CDR3 has 16 residues. CDR3 DNA: TGTGCCAGCAGTCGGGACAGTGGGAATAGCAATCAGCCCCAGCATTTT. Translation gives CASSRDSGNSNQPQHF. Based on the CDR3 plus reference TRBV7-2 and TRBJ1-5, the full variable domain is GAGVSQSPSNKVTEKGKDVELRCDPISGHTALYWYRQSLGQGLEFLIYFQGNSAPDKSGLPSDRFSAERTGGSVSTLTIQRTQQEDSAVYLCASSRDSGNSNQPQHFGDGTRLSIL.

V and J are TRBV30 and TRBJ2-7; no clear D gene. From germline, CDR1 is GTSNPN and CDR2 SVGIG (reference sequence). V was pared by 0 bases and J by 0 bases, with 9 bases between. The CDR3 sequence is 14 residues long. The CDR3 protein is CAWSVNMYSYEQYF. In DNA, the CDR3 is TGTGCCTGGAGTGTAAACATGTACTCCTACGAGCAGTACTTC.

The V call is TRBV4-2, the J call TRBJ2-1; 9 bases line up with TRBD2. The CDR3 is 15 amino acids. The germline V gene has CDR1 LGHNA and CDR2 YNFKEQ. V trimming: 4 bases; J trimming: 4 bases; junction bases outside the gene matches: 5. For the CDR3, the DNA is TGTGCCAGCAGCCTAACTAGCGGGCCTTACAATGAGCAGTTCTTC. Its protein is CASSLTSGPYNEQFF.

The V and J genes are TRBV28 and TRBJ1-2; maybe TRBD1 (6 bases). CDR1 is MDHEN, CDR2 SYDVKM, per germline. The V gene lost 6 bases and the J gene lost 5 bases, with 16 bases spanning the gap. The CDR3 is 14 residues long. CDR3 sequence (DNA): TGTGCCAGCAGAACAGGGTCAGAGGCTTATGGCTACACCTTC. Protein: CASRTGSEAYGYTF.

The chain is built from TRBV2 and TRBJ2-7; 11 bases match TRBD2. After removal of 6 bases from V and 2 bases from J, the junction contained 9 bases not matched to a gene. Germline V gives CDR1 SNHLY, CDR2 FYNNEI. The CDR3 is made up of 16 amino acids. CDR3 nucleotides: TGTGCCAGCAGGAGGACGAAGACTAGCGGGGCCTACGAGCAGTACTTC. Its translation: CASRRTKTSGAYEQYF.

On this clone: Distinct nucleotide sequences in the sample also encode this CDR3. The rearrangement joins TRBV19 to TRBJ1-6, with 9 bases fitting TRBD1. After removal of 6 bases from V and 6 bases from J, the junction contained 3 bases not matched to a gene. Germline CDR1 LNHDA, CDR2 SQIVND (reference sequence). The length of the CDR3 is 14 residues. The CDR3 here is CASRSGQGNSPLHF. Here the CDR3 DNA reads TGTGCCAGTAGATCGGGACAGGGTAATTCACCCCTCCACTTT.

The chain is built from TRBV29-1 and TRBJ1-2, with D unresolved. V was clipped by 3 bases and J by 2 bases, with 19 bases between them. Germline V gene data show CDR1 as SQVTM and CDR2 as ANQGSEA. CDR3 length: 16 amino acids. The CDR3 DNA is TGCAGCGTTGAGGAGGGCCAAGTCCCCCTGAACTATGGCTACACCTTC. Its protein is CSVEEGQVPLNYGYTF.

The chain couples TRBV27 to TRBJ1-1; D is uncertain. The CDR3 spans 13 residues. Germline V CDR1 and CDR2: MNHEY, SMNVEV (reference sequence). V was trimmed by 2 bases and J by 0 bases, leaving 4 bases between them. DNA of the CDR3: TGTGCCAGCAGTTTACAGTTGAACACTGAAGCTTTCTTT. It is translated as CASSLQLNTEAFF.

V usage is TRBV6-4 and J usage is TRBJ2-1; 10 bases map to TRBD2. The CDR3 length is 14 residues. Germline CDR1 is MRHNA and CDR2 is SNTAGT. With 5 bases clipped from V and 7 bases from J, the junction kept 5 bases outside the gene matches. The CDR3 nucleotides are TGTGCCAGCAGTCAGGGACTAGCGTCAAATGAGCAGTTCTTC. The encoded protein is CASSQGLASNEQFF.

The V and J genes are TRBV18 and TRBJ2-1; 12 positions match TRBD1. Germline values: CDR1 KGHSH, CDR2 LQKENI. The CDR3 is made up of 15 amino acids. Trimming at V came to 4 bases and at J to 10 bases, leaving 8 bases not matched to a gene. The CDR3 here is CASSLLGQGADEQFF. The DNA for the CDR3 is TGTGCCAGCTCACTTTTGGGACAGGGGGCTGACGAGCAGTTCTTC.

V is TRBV27 and J is TRBJ2-6, with a tentative D call TRBD1 (6 bases). V was cut by 1 base and J by 2 bases, with 12 bases left in between. The CDR3 is 17 residues long. From germline, CDR1 is MNHEY and CDR2 SMNVEV (reference sequence). In nucleotides, the CDR3 is TGTGCCAGCAGTTTATGGCATAACAGGGCTGGGGCCAACGTCCTGACTTTC. It translates to CASSLWHNRAGANVLTF.

V gene TRBV13 combines with J gene TRBJ1-1; 7 bases are a match to TRBD1. J was trimmed by 7 bases and V by 4 bases; bases with no gene match: 9. The CDR3 totals 14 residues. Per the germline V gene, CDR1 is PRHDT and CDR2 is FYEKMQ (reference sequence). In DNA, the CDR3 is TGTGCCAGCAGCTCCGGACAGGCATCAAGTGAAGCTTTCTTT. This sequence encodes CASSSGQASSEAFF.

This rearrangement joins TRBV28 to TRBJ2-1; D unresolved. The V gene lost 4 bases and the J gene lost 14 bases, with 15 bases spanning the gap. The CDR3 covers 12 residues. CDR1 is MDHEN and CDR2 is SYDVKM in the germline V gene. This chain's CDR3 is CASSSLETKKFF. For the CDR3, the DNA is TGTGCCAGCAGTTCCTTGGAGACCAAAAAGTTCTTC.

CDR3 bases: TGTGCCAGCAGCCAAGGCTCCGCGGGAGCGGGAACAGATACGCAGTATTTT. It specifies CASSQGSAGAGTDTQYF. The genes are TRBV4-2 and TRBJ2-3, with 7 positions matching TRBD2. The CDR3 has 17 residues. The junction had 10 bases not matched to a gene; V was cut back by 1 base and J by 3 bases. From germline, CDR1 is LGHNA and CDR2 YNFKEQ.

V is TRBV7-2 and J is TRBJ1-2, with D perhaps TRBD1 (6 bases). Trimming took off 5 bases at V and 0 bases at J, with 7 bases between the two ends. The CDR3 is 13 residues long. CDR1 and CDR2 (germline): SGHTA, FQGNSA. The CDR3 DNA follows: TGTGCCAGCAGCCGGGACACTAACTATGGCTACACCTTC. Translation gives CASSRDTNYGYTF. Together with reference TRBV7-2 and TRBJ1-2, the CDR3 gives the full variable domain: GAGVSQSPSNKVTEKGKDVELRCDPISGHTALYWYRQSLGQGLEFLIYFQGNSAPDKSGLPSDRFSAERTGGSVSTLTIQRTQQEDSAVYLCASSRDTNYGYTFGSGTRLTVV.